A selection of T cell receptor beta chains follows, all from one sample in a study of shared clonotypes between healthy human individuals. Generated by immunoSEQ multiplex PCR, the TCRdb table keeps only in-frame clones and is missing some. Among about 600,000 clones, less than 98% were seen once, and the ten largest hold 0.045% to 0.07%. Sample: naive CD4+ T cells sorted from blood. The receptors come from a woman under 40 in good health. Each CDR3 is given with its conserved first and last residue. The D gene is left open where the match is weak. Only part of the rows carry a size: once, few, many, or a class if the clone is expanded.

J gene | D gene | clone size | V gene | CDR3 protein | CDR3 DNA
TRBJ2-7 | NA | NA | TRBV21-1 | CASSKRGPVHEQYF | TGTGCCAGCAGCAAAAGGGGGCCCGTACACGAGCAGTACTTC
TRBJ1-3 | NA | once | TRBV18 | CASSPQGGTGNTIYF | TGTGCCAGCTCACCACAAGGGGGAACTGGAAACACCATATATTTT
TRBJ2-4 | NA | once | TRBV27 | CASSSGGENIQYF | TGTGCCAGCAGTTCAGGGGGGGAAAACATTCAGTACTTC
TRBJ2-5 | NA | NA | TRBV5-1 | CASSFRGHAQETQYF | TGCGCCAGCAGCTTCAGGGGCCATGCTCAAGAGACCCAGTACTTC
TRBJ1-6 | NA | NA | TRBV28 | CASRHPRDGSYNSPLHF | TGTGCCAGCAGGCACCCGCGGGATGGATCCTATAATTCACCCCTCCACTTT
TRBJ1-5 | NA | NA | TRBV2 | CASSAGGHQPQHF | TGTGCCAGCAGCGCAGGTGGGCATCAGCCCCAGCATTTT
TRBJ1-1 | NA | NA | TRBV5-1 | CASSLEGSEAFF | TGCGCCAGCAGCTTGGAGGGCAGCGAAGCTTTCTTT
TRBJ2-2 | NA | NA | TRBV5-1 | CASSLERWDGGPGKTGELFF | TGCGCCAGCAGCTTGGAACGATGGGACGGCGGCCCGGGGAAGACCGGGGAGCTGTTTTTT
TRBJ2-5 | TRBD2 | NA | TRBV7-6 | CASSFTTGPLAGSTSRETQYF | TGTGCCAGCAGCTTTACGACAGGGCCCCTAGCGGGATCCACCAGCCGGGAGACCCAGTACTTC
TRBJ2-3 | TRBD2 | NA | TRBV6-4 | CASSGTSGRTDTQYF | TGTGCCAGCAGTGGTACAAGCGGGAGAACAGATACGCAGTATTTT
TRBJ1-6 | NA | NA | TRBV28 | CATKKRSSYNSPLHF | TGTGCCACCAAGAAGAGGAGCTCCTATAATTCACCCCTCCACTTT
TRBJ2-3 | TRBD2 | NA | TRBV28 | CASSSGLAGGTDTQYF | TGTGCCAGCAGTTCGGGACTAGCGGGAGGGACAGATACGCAGTATTTT
TRBJ1-2 | TRBD1 | NA | TRBV18 | CASSPRPGGVDDGYTF | TGTGCCAGCTCACCGCGGCCAGGGGGCGTAGATGATGGCTACACCTTC
TRBJ2-2 | TRBD2 | NA | TRBV7-9 | CASSSGGTGELFF | TGTGCCAGCAGCTCCGGGGGGACCGGGGAGCTGTTTTTT
TRBJ2-7 | NA | NA | TRBV6-5 | CASSWGGTSSYEQYF | TGTGCCAGCAGTTGGGGTGGGACCAGCTCCTACGAGCAGTACTTC
TRBJ2-1 | TRBD1 | NA | TRBV6-5 | CASSSGQGFNEQFF | TGTGCCAGCAGTTCAGGACAGGGTTTCAATGAGCAGTTCTTC
TRBJ1-5 | TRBD1 | NA | TRBV6-1 | CASSEVVYGTGYNQPQHF | TGTGCCAGCAGTGAGGTGGTCTACGGGACAGGGTACAATCAGCCCCAGCATTTT
TRBJ2-7 | NA | NA | TRBV28 | CASSIGVVREQYF | TGTGCCAGCAGTATCGGGGTGGTGAGGGAGCAGTACTTC
TRBJ2-1 | NA | once | TRBV21-1 | CASIWGPSGNLDEQFF | TGTGCCAGCATCTGGGGGCCTAGCGGGAACTTGGATGAGCAGTTCTTC
TRBJ2-7 | NA | NA | TRBV27 | CASSLYPGPSSYEQYF | TGTGCCAGCAGTTTATACCCAGGTCCCAGCTCCTACGAGCAGTACTTC
TRBJ1-1 | NA | once | TRBV7-9 | CASSLEGVTEAFF | TGTGCCAGCAGCTTAGAAGGGGTGACTGAAGCTTTCTTT
TRBJ2-5 | TRBD2 | NA | TRBV5-6 | CASSKTAGAAETQYF | TGTGCCAGCAGCAAAACAGCGGGAGCCGCGGAGACCCAGTACTTC
TRBJ2-7 | TRBD2 | NA | TRBV14 | CATAISGFYEQYF | TGTGCCACGGCAATTAGCGGGTTCTACGAGCAGTACTTC
TRBJ2-7 | NA | NA | TRBV6-1 | CASRLHGWLDEQYF | TGTGCCAGCAGACTACATGGCTGGCTTGATGAGCAGTACTTC
TRBJ1-1 | TRBD1 | NA | TRBV18 | CASSPGQGNVENTEAFF | TGTGCCAGCTCACCCGGACAGGGTAATGTGGAGAACACTGAAGCTTTCTTT
TRBJ1-5 | NA | NA | TRBV28 | CASITRTVFSQPQHF | TGTGCCAGCATCACCAGGACAGTTTTTAGTCAGCCCCAGCATTTT
TRBJ1-6 | NA | NA | TRBV27 | CASSSLNYNSPLHF | TGTGCCAGCAGTTCCCTCAACTATAATTCACCCCTCCACTTT
TRBJ2-7 | TRBD1 | NA | TRBV5-4 | CASSLGQGDWYEQYF | TGTGCCAGCAGCTTGGGACAGGGAGACTGGTACGAGCAGTACTTC
TRBJ1-2 | NA | NA | TRBV7-2 | CASSLDEAVKDARGYTF | TGTGCCAGCAGCTTAGATGAGGCCGTTAAGGATGCTCGTGGCTACACCTTC
TRBJ1-6 | NA | NA | TRBV30 | CAWSVRKNSPLHF | TGTGCCTGGAGTGTACGTAAGAATTCACCCCTCCACTTT
TRBJ1-6 | NA | NA | TRBV7-8 | CASSLVGGSPLHF | TGTGCCAGCAGCTTAGTAGGGGGTTCACCCCTCCACTTT
TRBJ2-5 | TRBD2 | NA | TRBV19 | CASKTKGARGGAGQETQYF | TGTGCCAGTAAGACCAAGGGAGCCCGGGGGGGGGCTGGCCAAGAGACCCAGTACTTC
TRBJ2-4 | TRBD2 | NA | TRBV7-2 | CASSTGTSGWDIQYF | TGTGCCAGCAGCACCGGGACTAGCGGGTGGGACATTCAGTACTTC
TRBJ2-3 | NA | NA | TRBV10-3 | CAISAGISTDTQYF | TGTGCCATCAGTGCTGGTATTAGCACAGATACGCAGTATTTT
TRBJ2-7 | TRBD2 | NA | TRBV28 | CASSPSGRPLEQYF | TGTGCCAGCAGCCCCAGCGGGAGGCCCCTCGAGCAGTACTTC
TRBJ1-1 | NA | NA | TRBV6-1 | CASSIMRTEAFF | TGTGCCAGCAGCATAATGAGGACTGAAGCTTTCTTT
TRBJ2-7 | NA | NA | TRBV28 | CASSSPSSGQYYEQYF | TGTGCCAGCAGTTCCCCCTCATCAGGACAGTACTACGAGCAGTACTTC
TRBJ1-2 | NA | NA | TRBV2 | CASSDQLPYGYTF | TGTGCCAGCAGTGACCAGCTACCCTATGGCTACACCTTC
TRBJ2-2 | TRBD2 | NA | TRBV5-1 | CASSKTSGTNTGELFF | TGCGCCAGCAGCAAAACTAGCGGGACTAACACCGGGGAGCTGTTTTTT
TRBJ2-7 | TRBD2 | NA | TRBV10-2 | CASSLAGGFYEQYF | TGCGCCAGCAGCCTAGCGGGAGGGTTCTACGAGCAGTACTTC
TRBJ2-7 | NA | NA | TRBV5-1 | CASSQQYSADSYEQYF | TGCGCCAGCAGCCAACAATACAGCGCCGACTCCTACGAGCAGTACTTC
TRBJ2-7 | NA | NA | TRBV28 | CASNLGTEDYEQYF | TGTGCCAGCAACTTGGGGACTGAAGACTACGAGCAGTACTTC
TRBJ2-2 | TRBD2 | NA | TRBV6-5 | CASFGLAGSTGELFF | TGTGCCAGTTTCGGACTAGCGGGATCCACCGGGGAGCTGTTTTTT
TRBJ1-3 | NA | NA | TRBV6-6 | CASSADTSSGNTIYF | TGTGCCAGCAGCGCGGACACGAGCTCTGGAAACACCATATATTTT
TRBJ2-1 | TRBD2 | NA | TRBV10-3 | CAISAGTSGSDEQFF | TGTGCCATCAGTGCTGGGACTAGCGGGAGTGATGAGCAGTTCTTC
TRBJ2-5 | NA | once | TRBV27 | CASSFRGETQYF | TGTGCCAGCAGTTTTAGAGGAGAGACCCAGTACTTC
TRBJ2-3 | NA | NA | TRBV10-1 | CASSPRGGPDTQYF | TGCGCCAGCAGCCCACGCGGAGGGCCAGATACGCAGTATTTT
TRBJ2-5 | NA | NA | TRBV7-9 | CASSLEGGRGQETQYF | TGTGCCAGCAGCTTAGAAGGAGGGAGAGGACAAGAGACCCAGTACTTC